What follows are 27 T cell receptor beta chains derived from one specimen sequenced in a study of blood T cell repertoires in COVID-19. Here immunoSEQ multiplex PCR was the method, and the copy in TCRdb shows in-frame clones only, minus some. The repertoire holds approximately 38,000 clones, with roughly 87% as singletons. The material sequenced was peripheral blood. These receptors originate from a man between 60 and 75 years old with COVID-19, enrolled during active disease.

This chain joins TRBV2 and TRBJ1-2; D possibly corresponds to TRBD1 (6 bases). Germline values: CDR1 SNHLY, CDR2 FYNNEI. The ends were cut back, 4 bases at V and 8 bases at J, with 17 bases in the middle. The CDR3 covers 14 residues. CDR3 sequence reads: CASSGTQARGGYTF. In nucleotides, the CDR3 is TGTGCCAGCAGTGGGACACAGGCCAGGGGAGGCTACACCTTC.

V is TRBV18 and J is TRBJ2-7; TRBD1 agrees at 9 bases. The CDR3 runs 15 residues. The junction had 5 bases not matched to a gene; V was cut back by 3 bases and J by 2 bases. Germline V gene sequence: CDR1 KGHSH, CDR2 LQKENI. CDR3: CASSPRTGATYEQYF. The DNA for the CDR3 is TGTGCCAGCTCACCTCGGACAGGGGCCACCTACGAGCAGTACTTC.

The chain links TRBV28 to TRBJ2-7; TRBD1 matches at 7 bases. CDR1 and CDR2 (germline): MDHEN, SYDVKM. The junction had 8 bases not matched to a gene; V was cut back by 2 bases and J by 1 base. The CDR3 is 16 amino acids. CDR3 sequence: CASSLERQGHSYEQYF. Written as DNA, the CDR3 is TGTGCCAGCAGTTTAGAGAGACAGGGACATTCCTACGAGCAGTACTTC.

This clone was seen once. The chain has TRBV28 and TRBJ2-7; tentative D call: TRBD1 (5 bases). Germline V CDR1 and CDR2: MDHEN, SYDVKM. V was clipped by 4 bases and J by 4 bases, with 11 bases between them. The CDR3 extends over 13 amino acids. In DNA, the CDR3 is TGTGCCAGCAGTTCAGGGATAGGGTACGAGCAGTACTTC. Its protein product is CASSSGIGYEQYF. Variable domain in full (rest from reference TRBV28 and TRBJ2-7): DVKVTQSSRYLVKRTGEKVFLECVQDMDHENMFWYRQDPGLGLRLIYFSYDVKMKEKGDIPEGYSVSREKKERFSLILESASTNQTSMYLCASSSGIGYEQYFGPGTRLTVT.

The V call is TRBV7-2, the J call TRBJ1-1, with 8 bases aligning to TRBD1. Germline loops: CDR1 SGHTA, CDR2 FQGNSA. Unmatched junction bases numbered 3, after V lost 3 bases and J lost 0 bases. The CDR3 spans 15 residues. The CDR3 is CASSFDRGLNTEAFF. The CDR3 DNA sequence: TGTGCCAGCAGCTTCGACAGGGGATTGAACACTGAAGCTTTCTTT.

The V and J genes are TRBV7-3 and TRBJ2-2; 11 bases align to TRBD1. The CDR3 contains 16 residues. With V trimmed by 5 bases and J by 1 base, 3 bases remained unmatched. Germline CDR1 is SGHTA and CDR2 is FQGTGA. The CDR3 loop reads CASSAGTGGNTGELFF. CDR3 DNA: TGTGCCAGCAGCGCGGGGACAGGGGGGAACACCGGGGAGCTGTTTTTT.

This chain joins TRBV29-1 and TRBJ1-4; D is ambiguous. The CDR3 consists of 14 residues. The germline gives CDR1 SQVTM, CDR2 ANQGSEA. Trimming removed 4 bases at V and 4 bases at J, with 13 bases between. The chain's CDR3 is CSVVGGKFNEKLFF. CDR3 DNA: TGCAGCGTTGTGGGCGGGAAATTTAATGAAAAACTGTTTTTT.

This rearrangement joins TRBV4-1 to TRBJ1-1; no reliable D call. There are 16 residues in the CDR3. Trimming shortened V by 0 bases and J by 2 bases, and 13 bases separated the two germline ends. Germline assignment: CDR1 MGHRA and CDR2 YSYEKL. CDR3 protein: CASSQDLEAINTEAFF. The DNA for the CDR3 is TGCGCCAGCAGCCAAGATCTCGAGGCAATTAACACTGAAGCTTTCTTT.

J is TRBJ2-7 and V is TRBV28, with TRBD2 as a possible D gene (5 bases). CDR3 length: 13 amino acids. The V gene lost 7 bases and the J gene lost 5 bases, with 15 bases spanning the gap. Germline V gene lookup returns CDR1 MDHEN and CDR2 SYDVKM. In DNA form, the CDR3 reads TGTGCCAGCACCTTAACGGGGTTGGACGAGCAGTACTTC. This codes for CASTLTGLDEQYF. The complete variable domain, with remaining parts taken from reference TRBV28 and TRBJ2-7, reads DVKVTQSSRYLVKRTGEKVFLECVQDMDHENMFWYRQDPGLGLRLIYFSYDVKMKEKGDIPEGYSVSREKKERFSLILESASTNQTSMYLCASTLTGLDEQYFGPGTRLTVT.

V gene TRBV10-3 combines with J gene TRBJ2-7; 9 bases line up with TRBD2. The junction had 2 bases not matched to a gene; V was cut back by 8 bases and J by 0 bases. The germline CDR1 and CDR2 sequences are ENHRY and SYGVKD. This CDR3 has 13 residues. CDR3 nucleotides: TGTGCCATCCTAGCGGGAAGCTCCTACGAGCAGTACTTC. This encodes CAILAGSSYEQYF.

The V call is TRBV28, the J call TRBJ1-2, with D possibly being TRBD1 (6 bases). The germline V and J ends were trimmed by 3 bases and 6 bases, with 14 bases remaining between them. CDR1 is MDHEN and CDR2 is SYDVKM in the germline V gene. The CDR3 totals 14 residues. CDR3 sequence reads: CASSLGTGWNGYTF. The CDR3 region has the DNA TGTGCCAGCAGTTTGGGAACAGGGTGGAATGGCTACACCTTC.

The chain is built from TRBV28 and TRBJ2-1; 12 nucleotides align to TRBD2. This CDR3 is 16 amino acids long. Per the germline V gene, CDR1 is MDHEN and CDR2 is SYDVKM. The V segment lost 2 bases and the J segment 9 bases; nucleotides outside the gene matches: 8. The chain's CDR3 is CASSLLTSGRSGEQFF. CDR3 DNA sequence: TGTGCCAGCAGTTTACTGACTAGCGGGAGATCGGGTGAGCAGTTCTTC.

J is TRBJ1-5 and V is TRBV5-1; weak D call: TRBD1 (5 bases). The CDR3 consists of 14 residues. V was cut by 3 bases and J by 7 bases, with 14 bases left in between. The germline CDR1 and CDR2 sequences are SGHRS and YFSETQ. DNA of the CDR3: TGCGCCAGCAGCTCTGGGAGCGGGGGGCAGCCCCAGCATTTT. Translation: CASSSGSGGQPQHF.

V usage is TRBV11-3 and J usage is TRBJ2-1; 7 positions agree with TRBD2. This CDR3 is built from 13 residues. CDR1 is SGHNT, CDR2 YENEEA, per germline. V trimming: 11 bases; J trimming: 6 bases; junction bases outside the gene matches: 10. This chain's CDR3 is CACGGRGFNEQFF. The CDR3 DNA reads TGTGCCTGCGGGGGTCGGGGGTTCAATGAGCAGTTCTTC.

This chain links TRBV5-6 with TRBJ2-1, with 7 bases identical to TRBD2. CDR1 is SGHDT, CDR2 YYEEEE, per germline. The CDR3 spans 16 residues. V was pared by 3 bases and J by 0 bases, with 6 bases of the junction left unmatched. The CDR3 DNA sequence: TGTGCCAGCAGCTCGAGTCGGGACTACTCCTACAATGAGCAGTTCTTC. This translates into CASSSSRDYSYNEQFF.

CDR3 sequence: CASRQDRYNEQFF. In DNA form, the CDR3 reads TGTGCCAGCAGGCAGGACAGGTACAATGAGCAGTTCTTC. This chain connects TRBV28 to TRBJ2-1, with 7 bases identical to TRBD1. The J segment lost 4 bases and the V segment lost 6 bases, leaving 3 bases of the junction unmatched. The germline gives CDR1 MDHEN, CDR2 SYDVKM. This CDR3 has 13 amino acids.

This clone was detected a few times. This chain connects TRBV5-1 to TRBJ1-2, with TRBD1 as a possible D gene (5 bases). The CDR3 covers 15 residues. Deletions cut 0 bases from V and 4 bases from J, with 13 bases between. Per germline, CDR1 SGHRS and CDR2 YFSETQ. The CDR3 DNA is TGCGCCAGCAGCTTGGAGCCAGGGATTATCTATGGCTACACCTTC. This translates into CASSLEPGIIYGYTF.

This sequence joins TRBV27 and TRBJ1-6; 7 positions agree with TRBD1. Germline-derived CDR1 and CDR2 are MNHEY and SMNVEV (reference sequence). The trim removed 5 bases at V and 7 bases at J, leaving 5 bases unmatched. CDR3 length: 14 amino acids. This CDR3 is CASSPGQQNSPLHF. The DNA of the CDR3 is TGTGCCAGCAGTCCGGGACAGCAGAATTCACCCCTCCACTTT.

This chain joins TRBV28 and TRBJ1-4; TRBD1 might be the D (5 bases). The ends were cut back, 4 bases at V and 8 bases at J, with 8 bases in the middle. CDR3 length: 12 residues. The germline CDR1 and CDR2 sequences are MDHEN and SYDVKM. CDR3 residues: CASSWGSEKLFF. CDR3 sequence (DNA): TGTGCCAGCAGTTGGGGCTCGGAAAAACTGTTTTTT.

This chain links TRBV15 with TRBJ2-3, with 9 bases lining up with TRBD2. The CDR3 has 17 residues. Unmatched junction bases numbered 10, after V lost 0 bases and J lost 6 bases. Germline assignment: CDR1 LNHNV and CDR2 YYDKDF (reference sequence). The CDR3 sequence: CATSRDQGSGSVDTQYF. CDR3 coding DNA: TGTGCCACCAGCAGAGATCAGGGTAGCGGGAGTGTGGATACGCAGTATTTT.

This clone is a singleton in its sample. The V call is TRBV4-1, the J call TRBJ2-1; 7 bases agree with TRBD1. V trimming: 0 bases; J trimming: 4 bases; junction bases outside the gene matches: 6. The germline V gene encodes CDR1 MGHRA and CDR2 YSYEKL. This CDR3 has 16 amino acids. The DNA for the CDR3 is TGCGCCAGCAGCCAAGAAAATTTGGACAGGTACAATGAGCAGTTCTTC. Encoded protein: CASSQENLDRYNEQFF.

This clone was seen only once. The CDR3 DNA reads as TGCGCCAGCAGCACTGGGGGGGAAGTCTATGGCTACACCTTC. Translated, it gives CASSTGGEVYGYTF. The chain links TRBV5-1 to TRBJ1-2, with a possible D match to TRBD1 (5 bases). Between the trimmed V and J ends, which lost 4 bases and 4 bases, there was a span of 14 bases. The V gene's germline CDR1 is SGHRS and CDR2 YFSETQ. The CDR3 contains 14 residues.

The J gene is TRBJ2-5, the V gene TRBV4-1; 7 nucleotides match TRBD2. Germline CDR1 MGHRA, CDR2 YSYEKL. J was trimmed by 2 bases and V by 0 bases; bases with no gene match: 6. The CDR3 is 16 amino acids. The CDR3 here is CASSQDAAGVQETQYF. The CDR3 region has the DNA TGCGCCAGCAGCCAAGATGCCGCGGGGGTACAAGAGACCCAGTACTTC.

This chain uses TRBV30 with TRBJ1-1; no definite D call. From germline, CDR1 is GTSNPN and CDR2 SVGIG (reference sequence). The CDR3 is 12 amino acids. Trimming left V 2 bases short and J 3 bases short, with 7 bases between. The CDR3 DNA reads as TGTGCCTGGAGTATGGCGGACACTGAAGCTTTCTTT. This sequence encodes CAWSMADTEAFF.

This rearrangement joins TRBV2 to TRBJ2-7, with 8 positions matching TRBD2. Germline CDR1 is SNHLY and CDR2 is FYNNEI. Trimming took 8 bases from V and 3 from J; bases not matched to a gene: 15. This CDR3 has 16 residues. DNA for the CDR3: TGTGCCAGCGGCCAAGTTGGGGGGCGGGAGGTCTACGAGCAGTACTTC. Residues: CASGQVGGREVYEQYF.

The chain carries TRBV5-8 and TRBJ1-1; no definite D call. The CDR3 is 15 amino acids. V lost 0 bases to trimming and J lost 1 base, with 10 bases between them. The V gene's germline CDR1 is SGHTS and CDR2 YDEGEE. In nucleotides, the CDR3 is TGTGCCAGCAGCTTGGAGGGAGTGGGGAACACTGAAGCTTTCTTT. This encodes CASSLEGVGNTEAFF.

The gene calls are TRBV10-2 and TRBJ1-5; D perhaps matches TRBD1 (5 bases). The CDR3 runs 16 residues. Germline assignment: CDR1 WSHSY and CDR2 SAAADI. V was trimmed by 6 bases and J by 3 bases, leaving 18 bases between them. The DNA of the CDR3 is TGCGCCAGCAGCGACGGGGGGATCGGCTTCAATCAGCCCCAGCATTTT. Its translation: CASSDGGIGFNQPQHF.